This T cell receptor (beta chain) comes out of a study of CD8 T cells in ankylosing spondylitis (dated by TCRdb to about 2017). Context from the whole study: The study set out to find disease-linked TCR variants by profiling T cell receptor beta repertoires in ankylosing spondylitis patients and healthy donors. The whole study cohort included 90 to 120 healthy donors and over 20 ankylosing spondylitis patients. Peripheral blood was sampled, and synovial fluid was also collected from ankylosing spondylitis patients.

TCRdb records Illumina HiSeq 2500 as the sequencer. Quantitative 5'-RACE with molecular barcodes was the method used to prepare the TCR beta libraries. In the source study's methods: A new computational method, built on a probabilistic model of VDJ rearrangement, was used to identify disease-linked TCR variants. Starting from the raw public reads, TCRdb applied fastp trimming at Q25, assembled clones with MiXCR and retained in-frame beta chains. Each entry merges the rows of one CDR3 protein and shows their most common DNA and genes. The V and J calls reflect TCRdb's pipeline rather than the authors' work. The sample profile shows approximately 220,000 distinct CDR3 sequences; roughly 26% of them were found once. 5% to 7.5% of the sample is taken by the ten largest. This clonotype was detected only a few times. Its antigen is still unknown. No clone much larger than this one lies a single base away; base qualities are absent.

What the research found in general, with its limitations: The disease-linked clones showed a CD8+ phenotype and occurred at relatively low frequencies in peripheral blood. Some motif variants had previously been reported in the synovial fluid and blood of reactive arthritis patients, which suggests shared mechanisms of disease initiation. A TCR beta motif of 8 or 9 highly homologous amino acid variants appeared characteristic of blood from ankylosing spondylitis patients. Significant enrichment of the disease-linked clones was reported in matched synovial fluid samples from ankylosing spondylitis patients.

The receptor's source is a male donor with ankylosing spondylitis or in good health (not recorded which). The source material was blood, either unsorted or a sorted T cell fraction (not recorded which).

The nucleotides are TGCAGTGCTAGAGATTCGGGCTACCGCTCCTACAATGAGCAGTTCTTC. Translated, this is CSARDSGYRSYNEQFF. The V and J segments used are TRBV20-1 and TRBJ2-1, with no reliable assignment of the D segment. Taken from the germline V gene (reference sequence), the CDR1 and CDR2 loops are DFQATT and SNEGSKA. V lost 0 bases and J lost 0 bases; the stretch between them is 12 bases long. From the cysteine through the phenylalanine, the CDR3 covers 16 amino acids. Solely the CDR3 DNA is kept, with 48 bases framed from the first base.